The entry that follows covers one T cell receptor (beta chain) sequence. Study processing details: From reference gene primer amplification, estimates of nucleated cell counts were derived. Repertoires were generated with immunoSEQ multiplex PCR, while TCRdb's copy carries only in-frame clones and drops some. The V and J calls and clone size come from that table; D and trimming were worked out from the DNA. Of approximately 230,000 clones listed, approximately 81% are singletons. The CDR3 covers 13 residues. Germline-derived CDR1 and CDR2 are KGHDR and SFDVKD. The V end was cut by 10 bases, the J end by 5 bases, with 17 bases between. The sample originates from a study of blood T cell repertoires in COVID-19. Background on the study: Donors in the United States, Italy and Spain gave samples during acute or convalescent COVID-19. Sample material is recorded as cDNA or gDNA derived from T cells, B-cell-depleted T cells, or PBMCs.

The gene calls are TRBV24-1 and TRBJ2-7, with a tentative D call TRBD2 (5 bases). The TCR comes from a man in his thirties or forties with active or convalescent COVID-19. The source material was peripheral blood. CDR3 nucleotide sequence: TGTGCCACTGGCCCGGCCTCCGGGGACGAGCAGTACTTC. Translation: CATGPASGDEQYF.